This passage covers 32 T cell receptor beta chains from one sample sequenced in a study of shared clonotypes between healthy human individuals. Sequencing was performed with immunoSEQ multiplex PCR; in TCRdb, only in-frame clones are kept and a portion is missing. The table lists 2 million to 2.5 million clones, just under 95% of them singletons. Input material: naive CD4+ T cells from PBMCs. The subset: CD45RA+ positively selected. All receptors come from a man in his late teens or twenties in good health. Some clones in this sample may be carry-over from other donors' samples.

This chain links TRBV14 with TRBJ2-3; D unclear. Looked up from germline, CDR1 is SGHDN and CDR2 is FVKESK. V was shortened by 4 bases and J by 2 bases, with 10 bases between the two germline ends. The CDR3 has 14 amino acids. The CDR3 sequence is CASSRIQDTDTQYF. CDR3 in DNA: TGTGCCAGCAGCCGAATCCAGGACACAGATACGCAGTATTTT.

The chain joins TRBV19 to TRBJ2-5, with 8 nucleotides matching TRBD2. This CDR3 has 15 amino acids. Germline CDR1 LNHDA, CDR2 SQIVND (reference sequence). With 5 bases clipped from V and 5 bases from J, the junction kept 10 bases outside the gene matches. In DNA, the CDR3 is TGTGCCAGTAGTCTTCAGAGTAGCGGGATGGAGACCCAGTACTTC. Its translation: CASSLQSSGMETQYF.

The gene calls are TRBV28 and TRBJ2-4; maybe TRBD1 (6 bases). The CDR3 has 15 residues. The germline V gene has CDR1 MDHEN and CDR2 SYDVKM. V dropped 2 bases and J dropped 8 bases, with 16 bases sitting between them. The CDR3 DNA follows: TGTGCCAGCAGTTTAAGGAACGGGGCAGGGGACATTCAGTACTTC. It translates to CASSLRNGAGDIQYF.

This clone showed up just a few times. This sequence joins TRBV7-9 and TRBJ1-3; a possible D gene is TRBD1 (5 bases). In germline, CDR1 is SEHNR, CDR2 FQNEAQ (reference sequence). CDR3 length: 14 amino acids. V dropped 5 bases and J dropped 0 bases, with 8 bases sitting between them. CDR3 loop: CASSIGTSGNTIYF. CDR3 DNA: TGTGCCAGCAGCATTGGGACCTCTGGAAACACCATATATTTT.

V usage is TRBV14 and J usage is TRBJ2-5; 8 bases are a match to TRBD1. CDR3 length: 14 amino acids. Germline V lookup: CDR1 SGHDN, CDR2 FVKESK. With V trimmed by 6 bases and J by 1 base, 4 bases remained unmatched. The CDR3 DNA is TGTGCCAGCAGACTGACAGGGGCCCAAGAGACCCAGTACTTC. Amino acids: CASRLTGAQETQYF.

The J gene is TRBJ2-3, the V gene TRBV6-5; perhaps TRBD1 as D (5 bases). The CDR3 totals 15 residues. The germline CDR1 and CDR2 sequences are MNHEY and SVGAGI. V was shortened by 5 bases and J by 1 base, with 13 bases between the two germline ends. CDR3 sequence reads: CASSRGFQRTDTQYF. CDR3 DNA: TGTGCCAGCAGTAGGGGCTTCCAGCGCACAGATACGCAGTATTTT.

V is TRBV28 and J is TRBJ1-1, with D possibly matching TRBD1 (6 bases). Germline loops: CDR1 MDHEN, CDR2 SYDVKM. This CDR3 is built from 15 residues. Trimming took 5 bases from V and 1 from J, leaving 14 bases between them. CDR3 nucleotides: TGTGCCAGCAGTGCCCGCAGGGGCCGGAACACTGAAGCTTTCTTT. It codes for CASSARRGRNTEAFF.

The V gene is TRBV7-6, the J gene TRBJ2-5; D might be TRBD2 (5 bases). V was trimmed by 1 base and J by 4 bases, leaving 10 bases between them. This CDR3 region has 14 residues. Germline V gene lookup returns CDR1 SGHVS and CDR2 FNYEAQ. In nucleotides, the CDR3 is TGTGCCAGCAGCTTAGTACGCGGGTTAGAGACCCAGTACTTC. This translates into CASSLVRGLETQYF. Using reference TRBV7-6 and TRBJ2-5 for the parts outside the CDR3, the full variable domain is GAGVSQSPRYKVTKRGQDVALRCDPISGHVSLYWYRQALGQGPEFLTYFNYEAQQDKSGLPNDRFSAERPEGSISTLTIQRTEQRDSAMYRCASSLVRGLETQYFGPGTRLLVL.

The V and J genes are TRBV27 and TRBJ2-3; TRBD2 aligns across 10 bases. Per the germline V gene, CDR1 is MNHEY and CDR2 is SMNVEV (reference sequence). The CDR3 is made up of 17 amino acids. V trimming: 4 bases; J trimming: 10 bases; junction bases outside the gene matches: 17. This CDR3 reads CASSSRGVAGGSHPQYF. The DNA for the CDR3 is TGTGCCAGCAGTTCAAGGGGGGTAGCGGGAGGTAGCCATCCGCAGTATTTT.

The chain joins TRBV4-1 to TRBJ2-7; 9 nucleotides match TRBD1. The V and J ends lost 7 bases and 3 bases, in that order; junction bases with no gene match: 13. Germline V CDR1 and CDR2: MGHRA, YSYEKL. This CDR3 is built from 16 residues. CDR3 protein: CASNFEPGQGVYEQYF. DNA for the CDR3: TGCGCCAGCAACTTCGAGCCGGGACAGGGAGTCTACGAGCAGTACTTC.

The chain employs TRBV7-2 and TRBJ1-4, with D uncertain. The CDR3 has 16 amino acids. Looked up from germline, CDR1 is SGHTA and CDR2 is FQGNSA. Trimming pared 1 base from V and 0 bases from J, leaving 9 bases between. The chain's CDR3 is CASSLVSSATNEKLFF. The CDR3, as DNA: TGTGCCAGCAGCTTAGTAAGCTCTGCAACTAATGAAAAACTGTTTTTT.

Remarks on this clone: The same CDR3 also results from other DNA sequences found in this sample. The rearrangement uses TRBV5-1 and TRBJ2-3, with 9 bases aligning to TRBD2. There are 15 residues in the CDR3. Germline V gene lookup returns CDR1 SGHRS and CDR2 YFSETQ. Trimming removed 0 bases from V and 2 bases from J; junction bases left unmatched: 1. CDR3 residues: CASSLGLAVTDTQYF. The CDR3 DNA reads TGCGCCAGCAGCTTGGGACTAGCGGTCACAGATACGCAGTATTTT.

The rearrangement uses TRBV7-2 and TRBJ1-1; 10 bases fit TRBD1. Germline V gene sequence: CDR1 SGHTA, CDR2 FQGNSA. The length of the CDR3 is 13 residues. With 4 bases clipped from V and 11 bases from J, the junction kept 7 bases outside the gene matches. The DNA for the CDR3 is TGTGCCAGCAGCTCCTGGACAGGGGGTAGCGCTTTCTTT. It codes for CASSSWTGGSAFF.

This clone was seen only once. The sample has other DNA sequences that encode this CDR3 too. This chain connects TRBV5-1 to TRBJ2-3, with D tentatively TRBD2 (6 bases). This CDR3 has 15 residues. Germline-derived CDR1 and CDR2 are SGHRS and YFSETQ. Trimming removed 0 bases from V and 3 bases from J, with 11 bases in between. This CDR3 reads CASSLARDGTDTQYF. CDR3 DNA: TGCGCCAGCAGCTTGGCGCGGGATGGGACAGATACGCAGTATTTT.

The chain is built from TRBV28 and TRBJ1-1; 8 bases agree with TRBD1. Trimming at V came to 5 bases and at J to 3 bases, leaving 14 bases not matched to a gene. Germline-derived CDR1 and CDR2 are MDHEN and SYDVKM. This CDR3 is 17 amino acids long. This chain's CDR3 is CASSVSRGRHAHTEAFF. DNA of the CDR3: TGTGCCAGCAGTGTCTCCAGGGGGCGCCATGCGCACACTGAAGCTTTCTTT.

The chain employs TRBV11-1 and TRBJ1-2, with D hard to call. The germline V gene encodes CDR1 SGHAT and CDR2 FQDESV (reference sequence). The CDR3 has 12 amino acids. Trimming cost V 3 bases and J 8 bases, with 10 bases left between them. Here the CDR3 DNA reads TGTGCCAGCAGCTTTGAGGGTTCCGGCTACACCTTC. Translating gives CASSFEGSGYTF.

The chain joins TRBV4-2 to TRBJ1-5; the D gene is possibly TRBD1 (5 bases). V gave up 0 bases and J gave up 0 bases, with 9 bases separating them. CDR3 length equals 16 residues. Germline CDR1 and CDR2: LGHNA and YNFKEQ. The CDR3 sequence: CASSQEVGDSNQPQHF. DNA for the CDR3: TGTGCCAGCAGCCAAGAAGTAGGGGATAGCAATCAGCCCCAGCATTTT.

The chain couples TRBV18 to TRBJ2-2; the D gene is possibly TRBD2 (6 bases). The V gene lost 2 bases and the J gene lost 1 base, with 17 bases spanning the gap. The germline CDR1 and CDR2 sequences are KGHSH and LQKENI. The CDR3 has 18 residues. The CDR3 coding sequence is TGTGCCAGCTCACCAAAAACTCTTAGCGGATGGAACACCGGGGAGCTGTTTTTT. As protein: CASSPKTLSGWNTGELFF.

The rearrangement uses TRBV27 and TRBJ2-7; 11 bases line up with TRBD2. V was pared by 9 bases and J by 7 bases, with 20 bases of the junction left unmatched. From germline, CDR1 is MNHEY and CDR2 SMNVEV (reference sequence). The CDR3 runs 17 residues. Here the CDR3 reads CASGLLAGASWGREQYF. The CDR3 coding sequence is TGTGCCAGTGGGTTACTAGCGGGAGCCTCGTGGGGGAGGGAGCAGTACTTC.

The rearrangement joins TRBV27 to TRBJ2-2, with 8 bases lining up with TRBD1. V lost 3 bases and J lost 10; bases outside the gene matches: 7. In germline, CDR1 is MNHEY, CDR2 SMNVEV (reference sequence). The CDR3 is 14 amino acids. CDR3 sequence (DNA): TGTGCCAGCAGTTTTTCGGACAGGGCAACGGAGCTGTTTTTT. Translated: CASSFSDRATELFF.

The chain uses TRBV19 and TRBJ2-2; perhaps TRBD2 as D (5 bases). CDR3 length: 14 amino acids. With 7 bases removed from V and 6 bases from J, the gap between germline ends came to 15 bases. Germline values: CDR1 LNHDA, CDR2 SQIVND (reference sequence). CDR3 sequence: CASTLFGGAGELFF. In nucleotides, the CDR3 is TGTGCCAGTACCCTATTCGGAGGCGCCGGGGAGCTGTTTTTT.

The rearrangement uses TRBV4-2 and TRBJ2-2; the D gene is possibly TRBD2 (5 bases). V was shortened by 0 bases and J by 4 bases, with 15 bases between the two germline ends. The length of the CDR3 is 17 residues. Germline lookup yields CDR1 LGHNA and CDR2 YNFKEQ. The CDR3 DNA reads TGTGCCAGCAGCCAAGATGCCCTGGGCGCGGGCACCGGGGAGCTGTTTTTT. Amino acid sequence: CASSQDALGAGTGELFF.

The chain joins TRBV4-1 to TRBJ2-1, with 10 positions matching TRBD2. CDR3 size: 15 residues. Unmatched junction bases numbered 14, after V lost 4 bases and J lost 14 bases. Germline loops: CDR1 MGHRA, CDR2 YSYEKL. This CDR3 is CASSPPTAGGPSEFF. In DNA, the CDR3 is TGCGCCAGCAGCCCTCCCACAGCGGGGGGGCCCAGCGAGTTCTTC.

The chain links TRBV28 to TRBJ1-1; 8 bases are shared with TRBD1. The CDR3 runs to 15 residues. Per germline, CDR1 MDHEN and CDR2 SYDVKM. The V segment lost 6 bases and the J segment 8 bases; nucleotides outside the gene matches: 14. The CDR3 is CASSVPGTGSLEAFF. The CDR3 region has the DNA TGTGCCAGCAGCGTCCCAGGGACAGGTAGCCTCGAAGCTTTCTTT.

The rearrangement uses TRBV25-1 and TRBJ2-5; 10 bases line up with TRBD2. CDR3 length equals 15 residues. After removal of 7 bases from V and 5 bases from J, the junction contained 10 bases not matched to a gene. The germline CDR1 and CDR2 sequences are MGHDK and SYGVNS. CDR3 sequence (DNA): TGTGCCAGCAAGACAGACCTAGCGGGAGTTGAGACCCAGTACTTC. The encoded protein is CASKTDLAGVETQYF.

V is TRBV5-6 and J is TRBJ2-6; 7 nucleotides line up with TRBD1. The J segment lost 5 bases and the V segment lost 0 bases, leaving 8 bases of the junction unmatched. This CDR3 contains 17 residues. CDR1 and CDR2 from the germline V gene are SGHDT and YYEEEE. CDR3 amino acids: CASSLGPTGRRANVLTF. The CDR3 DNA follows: TGTGCCAGCAGCTTGGGTCCGACAGGGAGACGGGCCAACGTCCTGACTTTC.

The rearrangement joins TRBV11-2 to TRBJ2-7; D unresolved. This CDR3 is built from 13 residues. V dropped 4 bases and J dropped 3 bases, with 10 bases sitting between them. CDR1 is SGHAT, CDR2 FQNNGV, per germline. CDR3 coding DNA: TGTGCCAGCAGCTCGACGGACGGCTACGAGCAGTACTTC. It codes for CASSSTDGYEQYF.

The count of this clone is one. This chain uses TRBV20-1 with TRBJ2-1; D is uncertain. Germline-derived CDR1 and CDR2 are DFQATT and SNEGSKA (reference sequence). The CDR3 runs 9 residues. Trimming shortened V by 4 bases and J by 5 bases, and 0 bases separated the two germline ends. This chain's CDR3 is CSANNEQFF. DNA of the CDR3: TGCAGTGCTAACAATGAGCAGTTCTTC.

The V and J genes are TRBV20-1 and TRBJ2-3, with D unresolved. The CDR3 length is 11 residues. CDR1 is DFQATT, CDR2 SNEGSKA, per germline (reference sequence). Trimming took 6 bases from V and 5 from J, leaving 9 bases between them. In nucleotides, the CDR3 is TGCAGTGCGAACAAGGAAGATACGCAGTATTTT. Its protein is CSANKEDTQYF.

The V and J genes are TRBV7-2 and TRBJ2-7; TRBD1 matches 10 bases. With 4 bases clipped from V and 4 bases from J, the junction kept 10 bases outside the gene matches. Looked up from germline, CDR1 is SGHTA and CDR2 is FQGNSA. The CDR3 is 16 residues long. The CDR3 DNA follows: TGTGCCAGCAGCTCTACTCGGACAGGGGGTCGTTACGAGCAGTACTTC. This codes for CASSSTRTGGRYEQYF.

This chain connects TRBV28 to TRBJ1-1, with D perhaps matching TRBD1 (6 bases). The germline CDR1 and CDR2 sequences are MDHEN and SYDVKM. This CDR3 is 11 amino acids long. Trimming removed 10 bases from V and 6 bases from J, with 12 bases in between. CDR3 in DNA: TGTGCCATAATCAGGGGACCTGAAGCTTTCTTT. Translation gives CAIIRGPEAFF. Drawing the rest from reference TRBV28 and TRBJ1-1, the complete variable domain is DVKVTQSSRYLVKRTGEKVFLECVQDMDHENMFWYRQDPGLGLRLIYFSYDVKMKEKGDIPEGYSVSREKKERFSLILESASTNQTSMYLCAIIRGPEAFFGQGTRLTVV.

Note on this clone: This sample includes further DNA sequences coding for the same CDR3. The CDR3 bases are TGCGCCAGCAGCCCAGGGACTAGCGGGACTGAGCAGTTCTTC. It is translated as CASSPGTSGTEQFF. This chain connects TRBV5-1 to TRBJ2-1; 13 bases map to TRBD2. This CDR3 is 14 amino acids long. The germline V gene encodes CDR1 SGHRS and CDR2 YFSETQ. The ends lost 4 bases at V and 9 bases at J; junction bases unmatched: 4.